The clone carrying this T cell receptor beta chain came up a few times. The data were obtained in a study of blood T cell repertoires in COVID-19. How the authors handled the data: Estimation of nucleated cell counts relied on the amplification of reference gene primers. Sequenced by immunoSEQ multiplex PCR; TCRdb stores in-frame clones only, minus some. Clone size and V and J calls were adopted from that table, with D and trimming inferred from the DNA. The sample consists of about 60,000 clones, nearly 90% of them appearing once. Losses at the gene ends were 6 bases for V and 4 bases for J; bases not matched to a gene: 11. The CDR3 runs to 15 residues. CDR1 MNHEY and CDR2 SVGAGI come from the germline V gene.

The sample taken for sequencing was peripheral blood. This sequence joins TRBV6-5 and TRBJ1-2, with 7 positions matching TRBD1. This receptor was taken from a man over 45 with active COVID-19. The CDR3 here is CASSDRARPGYGYTF. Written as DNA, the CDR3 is TGTGCCAGCAGCGACAGGGCCAGACCTGGCTATGGCTACACCTTC.